This note documents a single T cell receptor beta chain sequence. Its antigen has not been determined. One base away there is no much larger clone; base qualities are not given. This sample was included in a study of blood T cell repertoires in COVID-19 (dated by TCRdb to 2019 to 2021). At the level of the whole study: Samples from collaborators originated in the United States, Italy and Spain and spanned both the acute and convalescent phases of COVID-19. The material from the prospective study consisted of cDNA or gDNA derived from T cells, B-cell-depleted T cells, or PBMCs. Subjects who had been exposed to COVID-19, were actively infected with it, or had recovered from it provided the deeply sampled blood TCRbeta repertoires that made up the dataset. The repertoires were made available in a free public database intended to serve as a resource for research on the immune response to SARS-CoV-2. Samples came from the ongoing ImmuneRACE study (first 160 participants) plus 1,254 subjects from 6 global collaborators. Sample metadata almost always included a de-identified subject ID, COVID-19 status, age in years and sex. HLA class I and class II types, where available, came from metadata supplied by the sample provider rather than from assay-based typing.

V loses 2 bases, J loses 0 bases, and the germline ends lie 11 bases apart. The germline V gene encodes CDR1 SGHTA and CDR2 FQGNSA. The CDR3 runs 15 amino acids, cysteine and phenylalanine included. Just CDR3 DNA is preserved here, 45 bases in frame from base 1. Study-wide conclusions, independent of this receptor: The quantity of clinical and demographic metadata differed by source and by participant and was supplied without curation.

TCRbeta CDR3 regions were amplified from genomic DNA by means of the immunoSEQ Assay, a bias-controlled multiplex PCR. Regarding the original processing steps: Nucleated cell counts per sample were estimated from amplification of reference gene primers within the assay. To quantify the absolute abundance of each unique TCRbeta CDR3 rearrangement, sequence reads were collapsed and filtered. For each sample, productive Simpson clonality was calculated by taking the square root of Simpson's diversity index across productive rearrangements. In TCRdb, the immuneACCESS table is reduced to in-frame sequences with V and J assigned. These tables do not hold every clone; where another copy was compared, an unresolved V gene accounts for under half, and the others remain unexplained. V, J and clone size derive from that table, while D and trimming were established from the DNA sequence. The sample has approximately 360,000 clones on record, roughly 87% of them singletons. The ten largest clones take up about 5% of the sample.

In the prospective study, participants were roughly 18 to 95 years old, resided in about two dozen geographic areas of the United States, and were enrolled through a virtual design. Cohort assignment in the prospective study relied on participant-reported clinical history from a screening survey and a study questionnaire. Recovered participants in ImmuneRACE Cohort 3 were defined by two consecutive negative NP/OP PCR tests, clearance by a healthcare professional, or resolution of symptoms. Mobile phlebotomists in the prospective study collected whole blood, serum and a nasopharyngeal or oropharyngeal swab from every participant. Prospective study participants could optionally give additional blood draws and questionnaires over an approximately 2-month period. Prospective study blood samples were shipped either frozen or at room temperature before DNA extraction.

The rearrangement joined TRBV7-2 to TRBJ2-7; 5 matching bases give a weak D call of TRBD1. Specimen: PBMCs or T cells enriched from blood (not recorded which). The TCR was taken from a woman aged 45-65 years who had recovered from COVID-19. The CDR3 in this case is CASSLNDRSSYEQYF. The DNA is as follows: TGTGCCAGCAGCTTAAACGACAGAAGCTCCTACGAGCAGTACTTC.